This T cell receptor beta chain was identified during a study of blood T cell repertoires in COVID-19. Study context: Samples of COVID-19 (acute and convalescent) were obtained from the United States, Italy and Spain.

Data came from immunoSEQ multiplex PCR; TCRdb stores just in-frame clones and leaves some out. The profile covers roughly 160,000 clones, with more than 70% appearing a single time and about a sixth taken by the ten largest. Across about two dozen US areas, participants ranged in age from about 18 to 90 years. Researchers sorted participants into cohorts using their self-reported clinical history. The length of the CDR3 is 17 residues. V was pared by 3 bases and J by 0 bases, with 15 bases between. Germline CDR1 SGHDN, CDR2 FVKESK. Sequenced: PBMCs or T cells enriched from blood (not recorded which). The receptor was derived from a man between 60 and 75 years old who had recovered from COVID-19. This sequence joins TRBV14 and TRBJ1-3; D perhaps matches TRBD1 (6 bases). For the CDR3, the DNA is TGTGCCAGCAGCCATGCCGGGACACCTTTCTCTGGAAACACCATATATTTT. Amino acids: CASSHAGTPFSGNTIYF.